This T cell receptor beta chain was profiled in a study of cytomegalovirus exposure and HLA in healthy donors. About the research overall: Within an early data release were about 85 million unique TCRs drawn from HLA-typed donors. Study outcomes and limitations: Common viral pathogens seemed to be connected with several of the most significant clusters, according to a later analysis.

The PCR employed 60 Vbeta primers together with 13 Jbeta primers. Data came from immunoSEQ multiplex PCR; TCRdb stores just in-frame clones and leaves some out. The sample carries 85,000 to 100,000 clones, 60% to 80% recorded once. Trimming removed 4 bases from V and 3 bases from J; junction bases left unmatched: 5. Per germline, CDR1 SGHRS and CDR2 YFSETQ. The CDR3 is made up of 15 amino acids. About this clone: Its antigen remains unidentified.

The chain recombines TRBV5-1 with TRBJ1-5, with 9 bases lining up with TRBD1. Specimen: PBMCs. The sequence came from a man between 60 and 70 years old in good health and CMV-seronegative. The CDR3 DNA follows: TGCGCCAGCAGCCCGGGGACAGGGAACAATCAGCCCCAGCATTTT. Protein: CASSPGTGNNQPQHF.